The 20 T cell receptor beta chains below were found in one sample sequenced in a study of T-cell memory formation after mild COVID-19. One entry per CDR3 protein results from TCRdb running MiXCR on the 5' RACE reads. The sample includes hundreds of thousands of distinct CDR3 sequences, about 20% seen only once; the top ten take approximately 8%. Sequencing input: PBMCs or a T cell subset sorted from them (not recorded which). These receptors originate from an adult woman who had mild COVID-19 (a few samples of this study predate the infection). Cell type and time point are not known.

This clonotype showed up just a few times. The chain couples TRBV27 to TRBJ1-6; D possibly corresponds to TRBD1 (6 bases). V lost 5 bases, J lost 7 bases, and 15 bases lay in between. Per germline, CDR1 MNHEY and CDR2 SMNVEV (reference sequence). There are 15 residues in the CDR3. CDR3 sequence: CASSPNRVINSPLHF. In DNA, the CDR3 is TGTGCCAGCAGTCCTAACAGGGTTATCAATTCACCCCTCCACTTT.

This chain connects TRBV11-3 to TRBJ2-3; D unresolved. The CDR3 is 16 residues long. Trimming removed 3 bases from V and 4 bases from J, with 17 bases in between. CDR1 and CDR2 from the germline V gene are SGHNT and YENEEA. The CDR3 nucleotides read TGTGCCAGCAGCTTGGGTATCACGGGCCGCCCAGATACGCAGTATTTT. Translating it yields CASSLGITGRPDTQYF.

This clonotype came up a few times. The CDR3 DNA reads TGTGCCAGCAGCCAAGATATGAATTCTGAAGCTTTCTTT. As protein: CASSQDMNSEAFF. The genes are TRBV4-2 and TRBJ1-1; D gene unclear. The length of the CDR3 is 13 residues. Germline loops: CDR1 LGHNA, CDR2 YNFKEQ. V shed 0 bases and J shed 6 bases, with 8 bases lying between them.

This clonotype was detected only a few times. The chain combines TRBV2 with TRBJ1-5; 7 bases are a match to TRBD1. V shed 8 bases, J shed 4 bases, and the junction held 5 bases outside the gene matches. The germline gives CDR1 SNHLY, CDR2 FYNNEI. The CDR3 has 13 amino acids. In DNA, the CDR3 is TGTGCCAGCGGGACAGCTATGAATCAGCCCCAGCATTTT. As protein: CASGTAMNQPQHF.

The chain combines TRBV20-1 with TRBJ2-5; 8 nucleotides agree with TRBD2. Germline values: CDR1 DFQATT, CDR2 SNEGSKA (reference sequence). This CDR3 is built from 14 residues. V lost 6 bases and J lost 5; bases outside the gene matches: 11. The CDR3 bases are TGCAGTGCCAGGACTAGCAACCCGTCGGAGACCCAGTACTTC. As protein: CSARTSNPSETQYF.

The chain is built from TRBV6-2 or TRBV6-3 and TRBJ2-3; 15 positions agree with TRBD2. CDR1 is MNHEY, CDR2 SVGEGT, per germline. Unmatched junction bases numbered 7, after V lost 7 bases and J lost 2 bases. CDR3 length: 17 amino acids. The CDR3 region has the DNA TGTGCCAGCACCTGGACTAGCGGGGGGGCAGACACAGATACGCAGTATTTT. Amino acids: CASTWTSGGADTDTQYF.

This clonotype was picked up many times. The J gene is TRBJ2-7, the V gene TRBV29-1; 7 nucleotides agree with TRBD2. CDR1 is SQVTM and CDR2 is ANQGSEA in the germline V gene. The junction had 9 bases not matched to a gene; V was cut back by 3 bases and J by 7 bases. This CDR3 has 13 residues. The CDR3 DNA is TGCAGCGTTGACCCGGGAGGAGTCGAAGAGCAGTACTTC. Its translation is CSVDPGGVEEQYF.

This rearrangement joins TRBV7-2 to TRBJ2-1; D call uncertain. V lost 2 bases, J lost 0 bases, and 14 bases lay in between. Germline V gene lookup returns CDR1 SGHTA and CDR2 FQGNSA. The CDR3 length is 17 residues. In nucleotides, the CDR3 is TGTGCCAGCAGCTTACAAGGCCCGGCCCTCTCCTACAATGAGCAGTTCTTC. This codes for CASSLQGPALSYNEQFF.

This clonotype has more than one count but fewer than ten. J is TRBJ2-6 and V is TRBV5-4; 8 bases match TRBD2. The CDR3 runs to 16 residues. Germline CDR1 is SGHNT and CDR2 is YYREEE (reference sequence). The ends lost 2 bases at V and 2 bases at J; junction bases unmatched: 3. Written as DNA, the CDR3 is TGTGCCAGCAGCTTACAAGCGGGAGCTGGGGCCAACGTCCTGACTTTC. It is translated as CASSLQAGAGANVLTF.

V gene TRBV5-1 combines with J gene TRBJ1-5; a possible D gene is TRBD1 (6 bases). From germline, CDR1 is SGHRS and CDR2 YFSETQ. CDR3 length equals 15 residues. V lost 2 bases and J lost 6, with 15 bases in between. The DNA for the CDR3 is TGCGCCAGCAGCTTACAGGGACGAGTTTCTCAGCCCCAGCATTTT. Residues: CASSLQGRVSQPQHF.

The chain uses TRBV5-1 and TRBJ2-7, with 8 bases aligning to TRBD1. J gave up 4 bases and V 3 bases, and 9 bases lay outside the gene matches. Germline loops: CDR1 SGHRS, CDR2 YFSETQ. The CDR3 has 15 amino acids. The CDR3 reads CASSSIPGQEYEQYF. CDR3 coding DNA: TGCGCCAGCAGCTCAATTCCGGGACAGGAGTACGAGCAGTACTTC. The entire variable domain, with the rest obtained from reference TRBV5-1 and TRBJ2-7, is as follows: KAGVTQTPRYLIKTRGQQVTLSCSPISGHRSVSWYQQTPGQGLQFLFEYFSETQRNKGNFPGRFSGRQFSNSRSEMNVSTLELGDSALYLCASSSIPGQEYEQYFGPGTRLTVT.

V gene TRBV29-1 combines with J gene TRBJ2-1; D uncertain. The V gene's germline CDR1 is SQVTM and CDR2 ANQGSEA. CDR3 length: 13 amino acids. Between the trimmed V and J ends, which lost 0 bases and 8 bases, there was a span of 11 bases. CDR3 in amino acids: CSVEEGFGDEQFF. CDR3 nucleotides: TGCAGCGTTGAAGAGGGATTTGGGGATGAGCAGTTCTTC.

The CDR3 loop is CASQLGTVSYEQYF. DNA for the CDR3: TGCGCCAGCCAACTCGGGACAGTCTCCTACGAGCAGTACTTC. The rearrangement joins TRBV5-1 to TRBJ2-7, with 7 bases aligning to TRBD1. The CDR3 has 14 amino acids. Trimming removed 7 bases from V and 0 bases from J; junction bases left unmatched: 7. Germline CDR1 and CDR2: SGHRS and YFSETQ.

The chain carries TRBV29-1 and TRBJ2-3, with TRBD2 matching 13 bases. The CDR3 has 16 residues. With 7 bases clipped from V and 7 bases from J, the junction kept 14 bases outside the gene matches. CDR1 is SQVTM, CDR2 ANQGSEA, per germline. DNA of the CDR3: TGCAGCGCTCAGGGGCATGGGACTAGCGGGATAAATACGCAGTATTTT. Its translation is CSAQGHGTSGINTQYF.

The genes are TRBV12-3 or TRBV12-4 and TRBJ2-1, with D perhaps TRBD1 or TRBD2 (5 bases each). The CDR3 totals 14 residues. Trimming shortened V by 1 base and J by 6 bases, and 10 bases separated the two germline ends. The CDR3 sequence: CASSLGDAGNEQFF. The CDR3 DNA follows: TGTGCCAGCAGTTTAGGGGACGCAGGCAATGAGCAGTTCTTC.

A single count supports this clonotype. The V and J genes are TRBV20-1 and TRBJ2-5; 7 bases map to TRBD2. The germline V gene has CDR1 DFQATT and CDR2 SNEGSKA (reference sequence). With 6 bases clipped from V and 5 bases from J, the junction kept 9 bases outside the gene matches. This CDR3 spans 13 amino acids. Written as DNA, the CDR3 is TGCAGTGCCACGGTGGGCGGGAGTGAGACCCAGTACTTC. It translates to CSATVGGSETQYF.

The chain couples TRBV5-1 to TRBJ2-7; D gene uncertain. Deletions cut 2 bases from V and 0 bases from J, with 15 bases between. Germline V gene sequence: CDR1 SGHRS, CDR2 YFSETQ. The CDR3 runs to 16 residues. CDR3 protein: CASSLDPSASSYEQYF. In DNA form, the CDR3 reads TGCGCCAGCAGCTTAGACCCCTCTGCTAGCTCCTACGAGCAGTACTTC.

There are a few counts of this clonotype. CDR3 DNA sequence: TGTGCCAGCAGTTCCGGTATGGATACGCAGTATTTT. Protein sequence: CASSSGMDTQYF. The chain carries TRBV28 and TRBJ2-3; D unclear. Per germline, CDR1 MDHEN and CDR2 SYDVKM. The ends were cut back, 4 bases at V and 6 bases at J, with 8 bases in the middle. The CDR3 extends over 12 amino acids.

This clonotype was counted between two and nine times. V is TRBV7-6 and J is TRBJ2-1; 9 positions agree with TRBD1. Trimming removed 0 bases from V and 7 bases from J; junction bases left unmatched: 1. Germline V lookup: CDR1 SGHVS, CDR2 FNYEAQ. CDR3 size: 14 residues. The CDR3 DNA is TGTGCCAGCAGCTTAGCCGGGACAGGGAATGAGCAGTTCTTC. Amino acids: CASSLAGTGNEQFF.

DNA of the CDR3: TGTGCCAGCAGCTTTCCTTGGACAGGGGACTATGGCTACACCTTC. This translates into CASSFPWTGDYGYTF. The rearrangement uses TRBV7-9 and TRBJ1-2, with 9 bases fitting TRBD1. The CDR3 contains 15 residues. V lost 3 bases, J lost 3 bases, and 5 bases stayed unmatched. The germline CDR1 and CDR2 sequences are SEHNR and FQNEAQ (reference sequence).